This T cell receptor beta chain is from a study of blood T cell repertoires in COVID-19 (dated by TCRdb to the early 2020s). In terms of the full investigation: Samples covering the acute and convalescent phases of COVID-19 were provided by collaborators in the United States, Italy and Spain. The dataset comprised deeply sampled blood TCRbeta repertoires from subjects exposed to, actively infected with, or recovered from COVID-19. Samples were obtained from the ongoing ImmuneRACE study (first 160 participants) and from 1,254 subjects provided by 6 global collaborators. Where available, HLA class I and class II types were taken from metadata supplied by the sample provider and were not determined by assay-based typing. Sample metadata almost always included a de-identified subject ID, COVID-19 status, age in years and sex. The material from the prospective study consisted of cDNA or gDNA derived from T cells, B-cell-depleted T cells, or PBMCs. The repertoires were made available in a free public database intended to serve as a resource for research on the immune response to SARS-CoV-2. Study-wide conclusions, independent of this receptor: How much clinical and demographic metadata was included differed by source and by participant, and the metadata was provided uncurated.

TCRbeta CDR3 regions were amplified from genomic DNA using the immunoSEQ Assay, a bias-controlled multiplex PCR. Turning to the authors' computational methods: The number of nucleated cells in each sample was estimated from the amplification of reference gene primers within the assay. Sequence reads were collapsed and filtered to measure the absolute abundance of every unique TCRbeta CDR3 rearrangement. Productive Simpson clonality was computed per sample as the square root of Simpson's diversity index over productive rearrangements. TCRdb obtained this table from immuneACCESS and retained in-frame rearrangements with V and J assigned. These tables miss some clones; where compared with another copy, unresolved V genes account for less than half of the shortfall, and the remainder is unexplained. That table gives V, J and clone size, and the DNA gave D and trimming. Across this sample there are roughly 200,000 clones, with 89% seen only once. The ten biggest clones cover under 2.5% of the sample.

To note about this clone: The antigen this receptor binds is unknown. No clone much larger than this one lies a single base away; base qualities are absent.

Participants in the prospective study were enrolled through a virtual design, were aged 18 to 89 years, and lived in roughly 26 United States geographic areas. In the prospective study, participants were assigned to cohorts based on the clinical history participants reported in a screening survey and a study questionnaire. In the prospective study, whole blood, serum and a nasopharyngeal or oropharyngeal swab were collected from each participant by mobile phlebotomists. Over an approximately two-month period, participants in the prospective study had the option of providing additional blood draws and questionnaires. Blood samples from the prospective study were shipped frozen or at room temperature prior to DNA extraction. V and J are truncated by 2 bases and 0 bases respectively, leaving an intervening sequence of 13 bases. CDR1 and CDR2 are drawn from the germline V gene: KGHSH, LQKENI. The CDR3 covers 17 residues, taking in both the cysteine and the phenylalanine. Solely the CDR3 DNA is kept, with 51 bases framed from the first base.

This receptor was obtained from a woman in her thirties or forties with acute COVID-19. The chain is assembled from TRBV18 and TRBJ2-2, with TRBD1 tentatively as D gene (5 bases match). The sequenced material came from PBMCs or T cells enriched from blood (not recorded which). The DNA sequence is given as TGTGCCAGCTCACCAAGGTCCCAGGGCGCGAACACCGGGGAGCTGTTTTTT. It translates to CASSPRSQGANTGELFF.